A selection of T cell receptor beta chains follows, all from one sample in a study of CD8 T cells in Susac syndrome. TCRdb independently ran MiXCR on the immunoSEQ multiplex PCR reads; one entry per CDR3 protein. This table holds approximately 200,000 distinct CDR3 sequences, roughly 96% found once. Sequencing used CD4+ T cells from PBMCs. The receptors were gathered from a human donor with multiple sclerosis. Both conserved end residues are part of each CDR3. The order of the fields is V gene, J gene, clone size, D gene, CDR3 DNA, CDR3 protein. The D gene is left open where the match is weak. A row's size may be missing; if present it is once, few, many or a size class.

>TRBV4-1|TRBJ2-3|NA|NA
TGCGCCAGCAGGCCCCTGGGGGCCCATACGCAGTATTTT
CASRPLGAHTQYF
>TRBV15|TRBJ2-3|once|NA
TGTGCCACCAGCAGAACAAGGGCCTCCTCAGATACGCAGTATTTT
CATSRTRASSDTQYF
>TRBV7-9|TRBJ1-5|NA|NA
TGTGCCAGCAGCGCGGACAAAGATCAGCCCCAGCATTTT
CASSADKDQPQHF
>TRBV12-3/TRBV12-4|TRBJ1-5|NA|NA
TGTGCCAGCAGTTTGGCGGGAGGGCAATGGCAGCCCCAGCATTTT
CASSLAGGQWQPQHF
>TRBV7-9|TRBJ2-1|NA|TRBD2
TGTGCCAGCAGCATCGGGACTACCCGGAGGGAGTACAATGAGCAGTTCTTC
CASSIGTTRREYNEQFF
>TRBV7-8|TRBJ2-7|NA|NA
TGTGCCAGCAGCCATTCGCCTTATGAATGGATTCCGCAGTACTTC
CASSHSPYEWIPQYF
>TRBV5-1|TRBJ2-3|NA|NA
TGCGCCAGCAGCCAGGGACCAGATACGCAGTATTTT
CASSQGPDTQYF
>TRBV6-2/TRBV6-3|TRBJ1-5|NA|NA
TGTGCCAGCAGTCCCGCTGGGGGGCCCCAGCATTTT
CASSPAGGPQHF
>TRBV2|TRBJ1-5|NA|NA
TGTGCCAGCAGTGATTTAGGAGGGAACAATCAGCCCCAGCATTTT
CASSDLGGNNQPQHF
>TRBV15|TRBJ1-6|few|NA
TGTGCCACCAGTAAGGGAAATTCGCCCCTCCACTTT
CATSKGNSPLHF
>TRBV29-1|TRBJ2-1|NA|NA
TGCAGTTCCTCCCTAGGCGGTTCCTACAATGAGCAGTTCTTC
CSSSLGGSYNEQFF
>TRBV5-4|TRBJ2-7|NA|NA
TGTGCCAGCAGCATATCGGGCCCGAAAGGCGAGCAGTACTTC
CASSISGPKGEQYF
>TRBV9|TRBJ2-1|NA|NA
TGTGCCAGCAGGGGGACGGGGACCTCCTACAATGAGCAGTTCTTC
CASRGTGTSYNEQFF
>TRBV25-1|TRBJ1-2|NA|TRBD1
TGTGCCAGCAGTGGATATACAACAGGGGTTCCCTATGGCTACACCTTC
CASSGYTTGVPYGYTF
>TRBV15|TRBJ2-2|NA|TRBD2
TGTGCCACCAGCAGAGCTCCCCTCGGGAGGGGCACCGGGGAGCTGTTTTTT
CATSRAPLGRGTGELFF
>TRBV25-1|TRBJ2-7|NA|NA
TGTGCCAGCAGTGAATACGGGACAATGAGCTCCTACGAGCAGTACTTC
CASSEYGTMSSYEQYF
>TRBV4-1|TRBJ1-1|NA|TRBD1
TGCGCCAGCAGCCACTTGAAAACCGGGACAGGTGAAGCTTTCTTT
CASSHLKTGTGEAFF
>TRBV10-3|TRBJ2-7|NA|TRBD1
TGTGCCACCGGGACAGGCGTCTACGAGCAGTACTTC
CATGTGVYEQYF
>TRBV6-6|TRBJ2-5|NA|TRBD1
TGTGCCAGCAGACAAGGGACAGCCCAAGAGACCCAGTACTTC
CASRQGTAQETQYF
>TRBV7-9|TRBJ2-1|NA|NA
TGTGCCAGCACAGGCGGTCGGAACCTATGGAGTGAGCAGTTCTTC
CASTGGRNLWSEQFF
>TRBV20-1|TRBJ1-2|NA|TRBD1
TGCGTCTACCAAGAGGGACAGGGTAAAAATGGCTACACCTTC
CVYQEGQGKNGYTF
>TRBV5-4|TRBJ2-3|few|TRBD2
TGTGCCAGCAGCTTGGCGGGGGGAGGCACAGATACGCAGTATTTT
CASSLAGGGTDTQYF
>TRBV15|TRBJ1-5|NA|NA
TGTGCCACGCAGGGGCAGGGGCAAGGGCCCCAGCATTTT
CATQGQGQGPQHF
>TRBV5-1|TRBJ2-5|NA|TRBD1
TGCGCCAGCAGCTTGGCCCCGGGACAGGGACGAGAGACCCAGTACTTC
CASSLAPGQGRETQYF
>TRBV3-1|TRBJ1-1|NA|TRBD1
TGTGCCAGCAGCCGCAGGGGGCTCGAGTTCACTGAAGCTTTCTTT
CASSRRGLEFTEAFF
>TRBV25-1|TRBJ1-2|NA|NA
TGTGCCAGCTCAAACACGATGCGCTACACCTTC
CASSNTMRYTF
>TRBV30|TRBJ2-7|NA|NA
TGTGCCTGGACAGGACAGTCCCTCTCCTACGAGCAGTACTTC
CAWTGQSLSYEQYF
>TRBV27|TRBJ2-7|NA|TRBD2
TGTGCCAGCGGAGGGGGACTAGCGGTGAGTGTGTCGTTCTACGAGCAGTACTTC
CASGGGLAVSVSFYEQYF
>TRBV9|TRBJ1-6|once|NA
TGTGCCAGCAGCGTAGAGTTGGGGTCACCCCTCCACTTT
CASSVELGSPLHF
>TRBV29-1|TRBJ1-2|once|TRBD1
TGCAGCGTTGAAAGGGGACAGGGGGCGCTTAACTATGGCTACACCTTC
CSVERGQGALNYGYTF
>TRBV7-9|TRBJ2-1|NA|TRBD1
TGTGCCAGCAGCTTAGGCCGACAGGGGGGCAATGAGCAGTTCTTC
CASSLGRQGGNEQFF
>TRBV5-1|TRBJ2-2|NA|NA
TGCGCCAGCAGCACCAACAGGGACGGGGAGCTGTTTTTT
CASSTNRDGELFF
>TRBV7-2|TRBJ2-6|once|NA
TGTGCCAGCAGCCCACTTGCAGGAGCTGGGGCCAACGTCCTGACTTTC
CASSPLAGAGANVLTF